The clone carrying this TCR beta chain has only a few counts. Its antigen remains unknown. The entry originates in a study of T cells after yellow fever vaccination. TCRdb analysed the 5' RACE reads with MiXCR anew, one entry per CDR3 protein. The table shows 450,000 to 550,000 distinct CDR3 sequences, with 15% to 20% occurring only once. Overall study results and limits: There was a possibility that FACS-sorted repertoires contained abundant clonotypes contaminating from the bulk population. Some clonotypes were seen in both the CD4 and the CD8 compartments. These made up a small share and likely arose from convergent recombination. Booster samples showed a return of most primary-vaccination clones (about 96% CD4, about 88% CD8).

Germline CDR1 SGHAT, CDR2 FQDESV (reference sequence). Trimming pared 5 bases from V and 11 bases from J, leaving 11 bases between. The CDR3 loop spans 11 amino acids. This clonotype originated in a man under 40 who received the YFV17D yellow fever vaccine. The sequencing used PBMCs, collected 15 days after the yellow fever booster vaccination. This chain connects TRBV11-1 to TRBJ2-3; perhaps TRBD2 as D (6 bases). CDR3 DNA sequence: TGTGCCAGCAGCGGGGGGTGGGGGCAGTATTTT. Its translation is CASSGGWGQYF.